These T cell receptor beta chains were read from a single sample in a study of OX40 agonist ivuxolimab in advanced cancers. Libraries were prepared by immunoSEQ multiplex PCR; TCRdb keeps only in-frame clonotypes and omits some of them. The data hold over 80,000 clones, with more than 75% observed a single time. The sequencing here drew on CD4+ or CD8+ T cells sorted from blood, taken in a trial of the OX40 agonist ivuxolimab. Receptors were obtained from an adult with an advanced solid tumor such as melanoma, head and neck, liver or kidney cancer. Both conserved end residues are part of each CDR3. D genes are given only for firm matches. Clone size is not always given. Where it is, it says once, few, many or a class for expanded clones.

V gene: TRBV7-2; clone size: few; J gene: TRBJ2-1; D gene: NA; CDR3 DNA: TGTGCCAGCAGCCGATACAATGAGCAGTTCTTC; CDR3 protein: CASSRYNEQFF
V gene: TRBV2; clone size: NA; J gene: TRBJ1-1; D gene: TRBD1; CDR3 DNA: TGTGCCAGCAGTGAAAGGACAGGACCGAACACTGAAGCTTTCTTT; CDR3 protein: CASSERTGPNTEAFF
V gene: TRBV12-1; clone size: NA; J gene: TRBJ2-7; D gene: NA; CDR3 DNA: TGTGCCAGCAGATCCGGACTAGCCCATTACGAGCAGTACTTC; CDR3 protein: CASRSGLAHYEQYF
V gene: TRBV19; clone size: NA; J gene: TRBJ2-7; D gene: TRBD1; CDR3 DNA: TGTGCCAGTAGTATATTGACAGGGGACGAGCAGTACTTC; CDR3 protein: CASSILTGDEQYF
V gene: TRBV28; clone size: NA; J gene: TRBJ1-2; D gene: TRBD1; CDR3 DNA: TGTGCCAGCAGAGGGGGCCGGGGGATTGAAGGCTACACCTTC; CDR3 protein: CASRGGRGIEGYTF
V gene: TRBV11-2; clone size: NA; J gene: TRBJ1-5; D gene: NA; CDR3 DNA: TGTGCCAGCAGCTCAGACAGTTATCAGCCCCAGCATTTT; CDR3 protein: CASSSDSYQPQHF
V gene: TRBV11-3; clone size: NA; J gene: TRBJ1-3; D gene: NA; CDR3 DNA: TGTGCCAGCAGCTTAGTGAATGAAAACACCATATATTTT; CDR3 protein: CASSLVNENTIYF
V gene: TRBV29-1; clone size: NA; J gene: TRBJ1-6; D gene: TRBD1; CDR3 DNA: TGCAGCGTTGGGACAGGGGGCAGTTCACCCCTCCACTTT; CDR3 protein: CSVGTGGSSPLHF
V gene: TRBV7-8; clone size: NA; J gene: TRBJ1-1; D gene: NA; CDR3 DNA: TGTGCCAGCAGCTTCACTCCCAATTCTGAAGCTTTCTTT; CDR3 protein: CASSFTPNSEAFF
V gene: TRBV7-3; clone size: NA; J gene: TRBJ2-1; D gene: NA; CDR3 DNA: TGTGCCAGCAGCCCGACTACTAGCTGGAGCTCCTACAATGAGCAGTTCTTC; CDR3 protein: CASSPTTSWSSYNEQFF
V gene: TRBV29-1; clone size: NA; J gene: TRBJ1-1; D gene: TRBD1; CDR3 DNA: TGCAGCGTTTACAGGGGACTGAACACTGAAGCTTTCTTT; CDR3 protein: CSVYRGLNTEAFF
V gene: TRBV27; clone size: NA; J gene: TRBJ1-5; D gene: TRBD1; CDR3 DNA: TGTGCCAGCAGTTTGGGACAGGGAGATCAGCCCCAGCATTTT; CDR3 protein: CASSLGQGDQPQHF
V gene: TRBV11-2; clone size: NA; J gene: TRBJ2-3; D gene: NA; CDR3 DNA: TGTGCCAGCAGCTTAACAGCAGATACGCAGTATTTT; CDR3 protein: CASSLTADTQYF
V gene: TRBV10-1; clone size: NA; J gene: TRBJ1-1; D gene: TRBD1; CDR3 DNA: TGCGCCAGCAGTGAGTTGACGAGGGGACAGCCTTTTATGGACACTGAAGCTTTCTTT; CDR3 protein: CASSELTRGQPFMDTEAFF
V gene: TRBV30; clone size: NA; J gene: TRBJ2-7; D gene: TRBD1; CDR3 DNA: TGTGCCTGGGGTCCAGGGGGCTACGAGCAGTACTTC; CDR3 protein: CAWGPGGYEQYF
V gene: TRBV5-6; clone size: once; J gene: TRBJ2-1; D gene: NA; CDR3 DNA: TGTGCCAGCACCCTTAGGGGGGCTAAGGATGAGCAGTTCTTC; CDR3 protein: CASTLRGAKDEQFF
V gene: TRBV7-9; clone size: NA; J gene: TRBJ2-7; D gene: NA; CDR3 DNA: TGTGCCAGCAGCCTCGACCGGGCGATCTACGAGCAGTACTTC; CDR3 protein: CASSLDRAIYEQYF
V gene: TRBV11-2; clone size: NA; J gene: TRBJ2-3; D gene: NA; CDR3 DNA: TGTGCCAGCAGAAGAAAGCCAGTAACCACAGATACGCAGTATTTT; CDR3 protein: CASRRKPVTTDTQYF
V gene: TRBV27; clone size: NA; J gene: TRBJ1-5; D gene: TRBD1; CDR3 DNA: TGTGCCAGCAGTTCACAGGGGTGGGATCAGCCCCAGCATTTT; CDR3 protein: CASSSQGWDQPQHF
V gene: TRBV27; clone size: NA; J gene: TRBJ1-2; D gene: NA; CDR3 DNA: TGTGCCAGCAGTCCCTGGAATAACCTTAACTATGGCTACACCTTC; CDR3 protein: CASSPWNNLNYGYTF
V gene: TRBV6-5; clone size: NA; J gene: TRBJ1-2; D gene: TRBD1; CDR3 DNA: TGTGCCAGCAGTTACATGGGACAGGGAAGGTCTGATGGCTACACCTTC; CDR3 protein: CASSYMGQGRSDGYTF
V gene: TRBV5-1; clone size: NA; J gene: TRBJ2-5; D gene: NA; CDR3 DNA: TGCGCCAGCAGCTTGGAGCCGGGGGAGACCCAGTACTTC; CDR3 protein: CASSLEPGETQYF
V gene: TRBV7-9; clone size: NA; J gene: TRBJ1-5; D gene: TRBD1; CDR3 DNA: TGTGCCAGGTCAGGGGGGGGCTGTCAGCCCCAGCATTTT; CDR3 protein: CARSGGGCQPQHF
V gene: TRBV19; clone size: NA; J gene: TRBJ2-3; D gene: TRBD2; CDR3 DNA: TGTGCCAGTCAAGCGGGAGGAACAGATACGCAGTATTTT; CDR3 protein: CASQAGGTDTQYF
V gene: TRBV5-8; clone size: NA; J gene: TRBJ2-3; D gene: TRBD2; CDR3 DNA: TGTGCCAGCAGGGGGATTGCTAGCGGGAGAGGGACAGATACGCAGTATTTT; CDR3 protein: CASRGIASGRGTDTQYF
V gene: TRBV9; clone size: NA; J gene: TRBJ1-5; D gene: TRBD1; CDR3 DNA: TGTGCCAGCAGCGTCGGGACAGCCGAGAATCAGCCCCAGCATTTT; CDR3 protein: CASSVGTAENQPQHF
V gene: TRBV6-1; clone size: NA; J gene: TRBJ2-1; D gene: TRBD2; CDR3 DNA: TGTGCCAGCAGTGATTCTAGCGGGTGGGGCAACAATGAGCAGTTCTTC; CDR3 protein: CASSDSSGWGNNEQFF
V gene: TRBV7-3; clone size: NA; J gene: TRBJ2-1; D gene: NA; CDR3 DNA: TGTGCCAGCAGCGCGGACGTATACAATGAGCAGTTCTTC; CDR3 protein: CASSADVYNEQFF
V gene: TRBV18; clone size: few; J gene: TRBJ2-6; D gene: NA; CDR3 DNA: TGTGCCAGCTCACCACCGAGTGCTGGGGCCAACGTCCTGACTTTC; CDR3 protein: CASSPPSAGANVLTF
V gene: TRBV2; clone size: NA; J gene: TRBJ2-3; D gene: NA; CDR3 DNA: TGTGCCAGCAGTGAAGGTTTGGACGCAGATACGCAGTATTTT; CDR3 protein: CASSEGLDADTQYF
V gene: TRBV30; clone size: NA; J gene: TRBJ1-2; D gene: NA; CDR3 DNA: TGTGCCTGGAGTGATGTCGCCAAGGAGGCTGGCTACACCTTC; CDR3 protein: CAWSDVAKEAGYTF
V gene: TRBV2; clone size: NA; J gene: TRBJ2-7; D gene: NA; CDR3 DNA: TGTGCCAGCAGGAAACAGATTGCGACCGAGCAGTACTTC; CDR3 protein: CASRKQIATEQYF
V gene: TRBV27; clone size: NA; J gene: TRBJ2-5; D gene: TRBD1; CDR3 DNA: TGTGCCAGCAGTTTTTTCGGGACAGGGGCAGAGACCCAGTACTTC; CDR3 protein: CASSFFGTGAETQYF